This is a list of T cell receptor beta chains from one sample in a study of blood T cell repertoires in COVID-19. TCRdb keeps only in-frame clones here, not all; method: immunoSEQ multiplex PCR. The table records around 300,000 clones, around 86% of them present only once. The material sequenced was PBMCs or T cells enriched from blood (not recorded which). Receptor source: a woman aged 40 to 50 who had recovered from COVID-19. CDR3s include the opening cysteine and the closing phenylalanine or tryptophan. A D gene is named only where the DNA matches it firmly. Clone size is given for some rows only: seen once, a few or many times, or a class if the clone is expanded.

D	J	size	V	CDR3	DNA
NA	TRBJ1-6	NA	TRBV5-1	CASSFQSAGNSPLHF	TGCGCCAGCAGTTTCCAGTCGGCAGGAAATTCACCCCTCCACTTT
NA	TRBJ1-1	NA	TRBV15	CATSRGGSSNTEAFF	TGTGCCACCAGCAGAGGCGGGAGTTCGAACACTGAAGCTTTCTTT
NA	TRBJ1-4	NA	TRBV7-9	CASSPTGGTNEKLFF	TGTGCCAGCAGCCCCACGGGGGGAACTAATGAAAAACTGTTTTTT
TRBD1	TRBJ1-1	once	TRBV7-3	CASSLTYSNRGSTEAFF	TGTGCCAGCAGCTTAACGTATTCTAACAGGGGATCCACTGAAGCTTTCTTT
NA	TRBJ2-2	NA	TRBV6-5	CASRRQPNTGELFF	TGTGCCAGCAGGCGACAGCCGAACACCGGGGAGCTGTTTTTT
NA	TRBJ2-1	NA	TRBV19	CASSIDHSGWRALYNEQFF	TGTGCCAGTAGTATAGATCATTCTGGGTGGAGGGCTCTCTACAATGAGCAGTTCTTC
NA	TRBJ1-1	NA	TRBV20-1	CSASGGTEAFF	TGCAGTGCTAGCGGGGGTACTGAAGCTTTCTTT
TRBD1	TRBJ1-1	NA	TRBV5-8	CASSHWTGLLAEAFF	TGTGCCAGCAGCCACTGGACAGGGCTACTCGCTGAAGCTTTCTTT
TRBD1	TRBJ1-2	few	TRBV30	CAVEGASYGYTF	TGTGCTGTGGAGGGGGCGTCCTATGGCTACACCTTC
NA	TRBJ1-2	NA	TRBV2	CASRFQGGDGYTF	TGTGCCAGCAGATTCCAGGGAGGGGACGGCTACACCTTC
NA	TRBJ2-4	NA	TRBV5-4	CASSDRQDVAKNIQYF	TGTGCCAGCAGCGACAGACAGGACGTAGCCAAAAACATTCAGTACTTC
NA	TRBJ2-7	NA	TRBV19	CASSIRGAKYEQYF	TGTGCCAGTAGTATAAGGGGTGCAAAGTACGAGCAGTACTTC
NA	TRBJ2-7	once	TRBV7-8	CASTLGHGHSYEQYF	TGTGCCAGCACTCTCGGACACGGACACTCCTACGAGCAGTACTTC
NA	TRBJ2-1	NA	TRBV10-1	CASSEDSYNEQFF	TGCGCCAGCAGTGAGGACAGTTACAATGAGCAGTTCTTC
TRBD1	TRBJ2-1	NA	TRBV6-4	CASRQGPSNEQFF	TGTGCCAGCAGACAGGGGCCGAGCAATGAGCAGTTCTTC
TRBD2	TRBJ2-2	NA	TRBV18	CASSRDSGGPSNTGELFF	TGTGCCAGCTCCCGGGATAGCGGGGGGCCCTCGAACACCGGGGAGCTGTTTTTT
NA	TRBJ1-6	NA	TRBV2	CASRMEARSRPLHF	TGTGCCAGCAGGATGGAGGCTCGTTCTCGACCCCTCCACTTT
TRBD1	TRBJ1-5	once	TRBV2	CASSKGARGNQPQHF	TGTGCCAGCAGCAAGGGGGCGCGTGGCAATCAGCCCCAGCATTTT
NA	TRBJ1-1	NA	TRBV5-6	CASSREAEAFF	TGTGCCAGCAGCCGGGAGGCTGAAGCTTTCTTT
TRBD2	TRBJ2-7	NA	TRBV7-6	CASSLGSSGRGEQYF	TGTGCCAGCAGCTTAGGGTCTAGCGGGAGAGGCGAGCAGTACTTC
NA	TRBJ1-6	NA	TRBV29-1	CSAKGDAGANSPLHF	TGCAGCGCTAAGGGGGACGCTGGGGCAAATTCACCCCTCCACTTT
NA	TRBJ2-7	NA	TRBV30	CAWSVLPLEQYF	TGTGCCTGGAGTGTACTTCCCCTCGAGCAGTACTTC
NA	TRBJ2-5	NA	TRBV5-1	CASSLGSGLKTQYF	TGCGCCAGCAGCTTGGGATCGGGACTGAAGACCCAGTACTTC
TRBD2	TRBJ2-3	NA	TRBV14	CASSQESGLAVQYF	TGTGCCAGCAGCCAAGAGTCAGGTCTAGCGGTGCAGTATTTT
TRBD2	TRBJ2-1	NA	TRBV27	CASSLLASGSGNEQFF	TGTGCCAGCAGTTTGTTGGCTAGCGGGAGTGGCAATGAGCAGTTCTTC
TRBD2	TRBJ2-1	NA	TRBV5-1	CASSLDGGRALNEQFF	TGCGCCAGCAGCTTGGATGGCGGGAGGGCCTTAAATGAGCAGTTCTTC
TRBD1	TRBJ1-2	NA	TRBV15	CATSSGNRGRADGYTF	TGTGCCACCAGCAGTGGGAACAGGGGGCGCGCGGATGGCTACACCTTC
TRBD2	TRBJ2-5	NA	TRBV7-9	CASSLGTSGGGETQYF	TGTGCCAGCAGCCTCGGGACTAGCGGGGGCGGGGAGACCCAGTACTTC
TRBD1	TRBJ1-2	NA	TRBV9	CASMRQGVFYGYTF	TGTGCCAGCATGCGACAGGGGGTTTTTTATGGCTACACCTTC
TRBD1	TRBJ1-1	few	TRBV7-9	CASSPTGQGGTEAFF	TGTGCCAGCAGCCCAACGGGACAGGGGGGCACTGAAGCTTTCTTT
NA	TRBJ1-4	NA	TRBV18	CASSRAPGATNEKLFF	TGTGCCAGCTCCCGGGCACCCGGGGCAACTAATGAAAAACTGTTTTTT
TRBD1	TRBJ1-1	once	TRBV2	CASQKSGPQGTEAFF	TGTGCCAGCCAAAAGTCGGGCCCACAGGGGACTGAAGCTTTCTTT
NA	TRBJ1-2	once	TRBV27	CATGLGRAYGYTF	TGTGCCACCGGACTGGGGAGGGCCTATGGCTACACCTTC